This T cell receptor beta chain derives from a study of brain T cells in children with intractable seizures. Indicated time point: blood from clinic visit 5 months post-surgery; TSC patient then seizure free. Germline loops: CDR1 ENHRY, CDR2 SYGVKD. CDR3 length equals 17 residues. The trim removed 2 bases at V and 2 bases at J, leaving 9 bases unmatched. Some clones are missing from TCRdb's copy, which holds only in-frame ones; the method was immunoSEQ multiplex PCR. The sample lists hundreds of thousands of clones, 93% occurring once. The genes are TRBV10-3 and TRBJ2-3; 8 bases are shared with TRBD2. This specimen was peripheral blood, taken approximately 5 months after surgery. The origin of this receptor is a boy in the first two years of life with tuberous sclerosis and intractable seizures. CDR3 DNA: TGTGCCATCAGTGAGATGGTAGCGGGAATTAACACAGATACGCAGTATTTT. This sequence encodes CAISEMVAGINTDTQYF.